This entry lists 19 T cell receptor beta chains sequenced from one sample in a study of T cell changes during pregnancy in multiple sclerosis. The method was immunoSEQ multiplex PCR; TCRdb's version includes in-frame clones alone and lacks a portion of them. Of some 120,000 clones in the sample, about 90% are singletons; the top ten hold 1.5%. This material consisted of peripheral blood, taken in the third trimester of pregnancy. The receptors here all came from a female donor with multiple sclerosis, enrolled in a pregnancy study.

V is TRBV30 and J is TRBJ1-5, with a possible D match to TRBD1 (6 bases). CDR1 and CDR2 (germline): GTSNPN, SVGIG (reference sequence). CDR3 length equals 14 residues. The germline V and J ends were trimmed by 0 bases and 4 bases, with 10 bases remaining between them. The CDR3 DNA reads TGTGCCTGGAGTGTAGGGACACCAAATCAGCCCCAGCATTTT. Its protein product is CAWSVGTPNQPQHF.

This clone was observed a single time. This chain links TRBV9 with TRBJ2-3; maybe TRBD2 (5 bases). Germline assignment: CDR1 SGDLS and CDR2 YYNGEE. This CDR3 comprises 14 residues. Trimming stripped 2 bases from V and 4 bases from J, with 11 bases between. The CDR3 loop reads CASSVDVSADTQYF. The CDR3 bases are TGTGCCAGCAGCGTCGACGTTAGCGCAGATACGCAGTATTTT.

The V and J genes are TRBV2 and TRBJ2-5; TRBD1 aligns across 11 bases. This CDR3 region has 17 residues. V was pared by 1 base and J by 5 bases, with 9 bases of the junction left unmatched. Germline lookup yields CDR1 SNHLY and CDR2 FYNNEI. Here the CDR3 reads CASSEVGTGGWPETQYF. The DNA of the CDR3 is TGTGCCAGCAGTGAAGTGGGGACAGGGGGTTGGCCCGAGACCCAGTACTTC. The variable domain in full, completed from reference TRBV2 and TRBJ2-5, reads EPEVTQTPSHQVTQMGQEVILRCVPISNHLYFYWYRQILGQKVEFLVSFYNNEISEKSEIFDDQFSVERPDGSNFTLKIRSTKLEDSAMYFCASSEVGTGGWPETQYFGPGTRLLVL.

This clone showed up just a few times. The chain has TRBV5-1 and TRBJ1-6; TRBD1 matches at 11 bases. V gave up 3 bases and J gave up 9 bases; unmatched junction bases: 5. This CDR3 has 15 amino acids. Germline V CDR1 and CDR2: SGHRS, YFSETQ. CDR3 region: CASSSGQGAGSPLHF. CDR3 bases: TGCGCCAGCAGCTCCGGACAGGGGGCCGGTTCACCCCTCCACTTT.

The chain carries TRBV4-2 and TRBJ2-7; D remains ambiguous. Trimming stripped 0 bases from V and 6 bases from J, with 15 bases between. This CDR3 is built from 15 residues. Germline CDR1 and CDR2: LGHNA and YNFKEQ. The CDR3 nucleotides are TGTGCCAGCAGCCAAGATGGCGGTAGCTCCAGCGAGCAGTACTTC. This codes for CASSQDGGSSSEQYF.

The chain joins TRBV5-8 to TRBJ1-5, with D possibly TRBD1 on 5 matching bases. The V gene lost 2 bases and the J gene lost 0 bases, with 15 bases spanning the gap. CDR3 size: 17 residues. Germline V gene data show CDR1 as SGHTS and CDR2 as YDEGEE. In DNA, the CDR3 is TGTGCCAGCAGCTTACTATTCGGGGGAAATAGCAATCAGCCCCAGCATTTT. It translates to CASSLLFGGNSNQPQHF.

The rearrangement links TRBV5-1 to TRBJ1-1; D is ambiguous. Deletions cut 0 bases from V and 3 bases from J, with 9 bases between. Germline CDR1 SGHRS, CDR2 YFSETQ. The CDR3 consists of 14 residues. The chain's CDR3 is CASSLAIGDTEAFF. The DNA for the CDR3 is TGCGCCAGCAGCTTGGCCATCGGGGACACTGAAGCTTTCTTT.

The chain links TRBV5-4 to TRBJ2-1; 9 nucleotides align to TRBD1. The length of the CDR3 is 13 residues. The germline V gene encodes CDR1 SGHNT and CDR2 YYREEE (reference sequence). The trim removed 9 bases at V and 10 bases at J, leaving 11 bases unmatched. CDR3 amino acids: CATRDRVLQEQFF. The CDR3 DNA reads TGTGCCACCCGGGACAGGGTTTTACAAGAGCAGTTCTTC.

This chain uses TRBV11-2 with TRBJ1-1; TRBD1 matches at 10 bases. Germline-derived CDR1 and CDR2 are SGHAT and FQNNGV. CDR3 size: 14 residues. V lost 5 bases to trimming and J lost 3 bases; unmatched junction nucleotides: 3. Written as DNA, the CDR3 is TGTGCCAGCAGCGTGGACAGGGGGGACACTGAAGCTTTCTTT. It is translated as CASSVDRGDTEAFF.

The CDR3 DNA reads as TGTGCCAGCAGTGAAAGTCGGTCCCACAATGAAAAACTGTTTTTT. Translation: CASSESRSHNEKLFF. The chain joins TRBV2 to TRBJ1-4; D call uncertain. Looked up from germline, CDR1 is SNHLY and CDR2 is FYNNEI. The CDR3 is 15 amino acids. Trimming left V 2 bases short and J 5 bases short, with 12 bases between.

This chain uses TRBV7-9 with TRBJ1-2; perhaps TRBD1 as D (5 bases). The CDR3 length is 14 residues. The germline V gene has CDR1 SEHNR and CDR2 FQNEAQ (reference sequence). V lost 1 base to trimming and J lost 4 bases, with 10 bases between them. The CDR3 bases are TGTGCCAGCAGCTTAGTAGGGGTCGCCTATGGCTACACCTTC. Translating gives CASSLVGVAYGYTF.

The chain is built from TRBV28 and TRBJ2-3; D is possibly TRBD2 (6 bases). This CDR3 spans 15 amino acids. Germline loops: CDR1 MDHEN, CDR2 SYDVKM. Trimming removed 4 bases from V and 2 bases from J, with 13 bases in between. The CDR3 nucleotides read TGTGCCAGCAGTTGGGACTCGCCGATCACAGATACGCAGTATTTT. It codes for CASSWDSPITDTQYF.

The chain carries TRBV27 and TRBJ2-1, with 14 bases aligning to TRBD2. The CDR3 runs to 17 residues. The germline V gene has CDR1 MNHEY and CDR2 SMNVEV (reference sequence). V lost 3 bases, J lost 8 bases, and 9 bases stayed unmatched. The CDR3 sequence is CASSFSGTSGRIDEQFF. The DNA of the CDR3 is TGTGCCAGCAGTTTCTCCGGGACTAGCGGGAGAATCGATGAGCAGTTCTTC.

The V gene is TRBV15, the J gene TRBJ2-1; possible D gene TRBD2, 6 bases. The germline CDR1 and CDR2 sequences are LNHNV and YYDKDF (reference sequence). There are 14 residues in the CDR3. V was pared by 3 bases and J by 4 bases, with 10 bases between. CDR3 residues: CATSRPGVYNEQFF. The DNA of the CDR3 is TGTGCCACCAGCAGGCCGGGAGTTTACAATGAGCAGTTCTTC.

The chain couples TRBV18 to TRBJ2-1; 8 nucleotides agree with TRBD2. V lost 8 bases, J lost 9 bases, and 15 bases stayed unmatched. This CDR3 has 15 residues. Germline values: CDR1 KGHSH, CDR2 LQKENI. The CDR3 is CASQLAVNREGEQFF. The CDR3 DNA sequence: TGTGCCAGCCAACTAGCGGTCAACCGGGAGGGTGAGCAGTTCTTC.

The V call is TRBV28, the J call TRBJ1-3, with D perhaps TRBD1 (6 bases). This CDR3 comprises 16 residues. Trimming removed 6 bases from V and 3 bases from J, with 18 bases in between. CDR1 MDHEN and CDR2 SYDVKM come from the germline V gene. This CDR3 reads CASSFRGGRRGNTIYF. The CDR3 DNA is TGTGCCAGCAGCTTCCGGGGGGGGCGGCGTGGAAACACCATATATTTT.

The V gene is TRBV2, the J gene TRBJ2-1; the D gene is possibly TRBD2 (6 bases). V lost 6 bases and J lost 0, with 27 bases in between. There are 20 residues in the CDR3. CDR1 is SNHLY and CDR2 is FYNNEI in the germline V gene. DNA of the CDR3: TGTGCCAGCAGAGCCCAAACCCGGACTAACCTAATTGACTCCTACAATGAGCAGTTCTTC. As protein: CASRAQTRTNLIDSYNEQFF.

This clone was found once. The genes are TRBV5-6 and TRBJ2-1; TRBD1 is a possible D gene (5 bases). From germline, CDR1 is SGHDT and CDR2 YYEEEE. CDR3 length: 16 amino acids. Trimming took off 2 bases at V and 3 bases at J, with 15 bases between the two ends. The CDR3: CASSLQGVPRYNEQFF. The CDR3 region has the DNA TGTGCCAGCAGCTTACAAGGGGTCCCCCGCTACAATGAGCAGTTCTTC.

The chain employs TRBV30 and TRBJ1-3, with D possibly matching TRBD1 (5 bases). CDR1 GTSNPN and CDR2 SVGIG come from the germline V gene (reference sequence). The CDR3 sequence is 16 residues long. Trimming took off 4 bases at V and 0 bases at J, with 16 bases between the two ends. The CDR3 coding sequence is TGTGCCTGGACTCCCGGACATTACAGCTCTGGAAACACCATATATTTT. It yields the protein CAWTPGHYSSGNTIYF.